These 6 T cell receptor beta chains came from one sample sequenced in a study of control samples from healthy donors and cancer patients. Produced via immunoSEQ multiplex PCR; TCRdb's table is partial and in-frame only. The repertoire consists of approximately 100,000 clones, with approximately 82% occurring once and the leading ten covering approximately 2%. The specimen sequenced was blood. The receptors come from a man in his 60s in good health.

The chain couples TRBV10-1 to TRBJ1-1; D is perhaps TRBD1 (5 bases). CDR1 and CDR2 from the germline V gene are WNHNN and SYGVQD (reference sequence). The CDR3 loop spans 14 amino acids. V shed 8 bases and J shed 0 bases, with 13 bases lying between them. The CDR3 is CASSLGHMNTEAFF. CDR3 DNA sequence: TGCGCCAGCTCCTTAGGACATATGAACACTGAAGCTTTCTTT.

The chain is built from TRBV6-6 and TRBJ2-1; 12 bases fit TRBD2. In germline, CDR1 is MNHNY, CDR2 SVGAGI (reference sequence). The junction had 12 bases not matched to a gene; V was cut back by 5 bases and J by 7 bases. The CDR3 totals 17 residues. CDR3 amino acids: CASSLQILAGGANEQFF. As DNA, the CDR3 is TGTGCCAGCAGTCTCCAAATACTAGCGGGAGGTGCAAATGAGCAGTTCTTC.

The rearrangement links TRBV18 to TRBJ1-1; D is undetermined. The CDR3 contains 15 residues. V lost 0 bases and J 4 bases, leaving 12 bases between the germline ends. CDR1 KGHSH and CDR2 LQKENI come from the germline V gene. The CDR3 loop reads CASSPPARWSTEAFF. The CDR3 nucleotides read TGTGCCAGCTCACCACCCGCGAGGTGGAGCACTGAAGCTTTCTTT.

In regard to this clone: Other DNA sequences from this sample encode an identical CDR3 as well. V is TRBV9 and J is TRBJ1-1; D is ambiguous. The CDR3 runs to 15 residues. With 0 bases removed from V and 1 base from J, the gap between germline ends came to 10 bases. Germline loops: CDR1 SGDLS, CDR2 YYNGEE. The CDR3: CASSVGPGGNTEAFF. DNA for the CDR3: TGTGCCAGCAGCGTAGGTCCGGGCGGGAACACTGAAGCTTTCTTT. The whole variable domain, remainder taken from reference TRBV9 and TRBJ1-1, is DSGVTQTPKHLITATGQRVTLRCSPRSGDLSVYWYQQSLDQGLQFLIQYYNGEERAKGNILERFSAQQFPDLHSELNLSSLELGDSALYFCASSVGPGGNTEAFFGQGTRLTVV.

The J gene is TRBJ2-7, the V gene TRBV9; D unclear. This CDR3 comprises 16 residues. Germline loops: CDR1 SGDLS, CDR2 YYNGEE. The V gene lost 3 bases and the J gene lost 2 bases, with 18 bases spanning the gap. CDR3 nucleotides: TGTGCCAGCAGCGCCGGTTGGGCTCGGTCTGCCTACGAGCAGTACTTC. This gives the protein CASSAGWARSAYEQYF.

The chain uses TRBV3-1 (or the pseudogene TRBV3-2) and TRBJ2-2; D ambiguous. There are 15 residues in the CDR3. CDR1 and CDR2 (germline): LGHDT, YNNKEL (reference sequence). Deletions cut 3 bases from V and 3 bases from J, with 11 bases between. This chain's CDR3 is CASSHASRDTGELFF. The CDR3 DNA is TGTGCCAGCAGCCACGCCTCCCGGGACACCGGGGAGCTGTTTTTT.